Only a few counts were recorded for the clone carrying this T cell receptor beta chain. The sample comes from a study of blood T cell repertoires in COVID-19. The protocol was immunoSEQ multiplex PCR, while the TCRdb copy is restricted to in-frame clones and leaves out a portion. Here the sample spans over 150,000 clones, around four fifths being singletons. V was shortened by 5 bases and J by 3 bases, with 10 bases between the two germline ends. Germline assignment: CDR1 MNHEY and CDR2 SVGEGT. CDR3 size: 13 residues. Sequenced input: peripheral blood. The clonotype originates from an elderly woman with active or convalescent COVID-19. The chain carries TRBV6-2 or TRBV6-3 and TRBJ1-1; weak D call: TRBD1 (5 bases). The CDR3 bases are TGTGCCAGCAGTATATCAGGGTACACTGAAGCTTTCTTT. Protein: CASSISGYTEAFF.